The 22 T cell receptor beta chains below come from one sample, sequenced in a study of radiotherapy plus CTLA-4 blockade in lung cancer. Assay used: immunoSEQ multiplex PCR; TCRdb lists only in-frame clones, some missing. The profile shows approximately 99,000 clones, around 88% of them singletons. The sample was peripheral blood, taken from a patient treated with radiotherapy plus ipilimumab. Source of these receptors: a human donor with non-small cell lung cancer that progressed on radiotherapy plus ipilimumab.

The CDR3 DNA is TGCGCCAGCAGCCGATTGGCTAGCGGGATAAGCACAGATACGCAGTATTTT. Its translation: CASSRLASGISTDTQYF. The chain links TRBV5-1 to TRBJ2-3; 9 positions agree with TRBD2. The V gene end was trimmed by 4 bases and the J gene end by 0 bases; junction bases not matched to a gene: 9. The CDR3 spans 17 residues. Germline V gene lookup returns CDR1 SGHRS and CDR2 YFSETQ.

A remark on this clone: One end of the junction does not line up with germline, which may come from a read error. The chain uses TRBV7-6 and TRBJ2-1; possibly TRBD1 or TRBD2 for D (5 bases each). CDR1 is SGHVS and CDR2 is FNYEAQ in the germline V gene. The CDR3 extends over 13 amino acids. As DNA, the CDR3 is TGTGCCAGCAGCAACGCAGTTGGGGGTGAGCAGCTCTTC. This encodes CASSNAVGGEQLF.

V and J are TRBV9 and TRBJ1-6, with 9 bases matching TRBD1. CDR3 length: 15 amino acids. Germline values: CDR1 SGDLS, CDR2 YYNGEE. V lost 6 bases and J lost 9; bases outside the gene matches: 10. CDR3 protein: CASTRDDRGFSPLHF. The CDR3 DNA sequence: TGTGCCAGCACTAGGGACGACAGGGGGTTTTCACCCCTCCACTTT.

CDR3 nucleotides: TGTGCCAGCAGTTACCCTAGCGGGGGGAACACCGGGGAGCTGTTTTTT. Its translation: CASSYPSGGNTGELFF. This rearrangement joins TRBV6-6 to TRBJ2-2; TRBD2 matches 10 bases. The germline CDR1 and CDR2 sequences are MNHNY and SVGAGI (reference sequence). This CDR3 has 16 amino acids. Germline trimming cut 2 bases from V and 1 base from J; bases unmatched to any gene: 1.

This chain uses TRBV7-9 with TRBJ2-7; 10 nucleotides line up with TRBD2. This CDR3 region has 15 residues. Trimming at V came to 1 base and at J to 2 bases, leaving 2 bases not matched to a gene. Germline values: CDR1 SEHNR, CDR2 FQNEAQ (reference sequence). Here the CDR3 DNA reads TGTGCCAGCAGCTTAGGAGCGGGAGGGCCCTACGAGCAGTACTTC. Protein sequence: CASSLGAGGPYEQYF.

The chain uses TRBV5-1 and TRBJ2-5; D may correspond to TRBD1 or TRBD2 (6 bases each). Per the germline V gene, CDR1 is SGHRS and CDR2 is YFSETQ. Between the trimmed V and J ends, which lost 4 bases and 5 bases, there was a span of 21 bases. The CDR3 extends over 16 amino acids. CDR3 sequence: CASSPVAGVRGETQYF. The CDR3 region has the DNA TGCGCCAGCAGCCCGGTAGCAGGGGTCCGGGGGGAGACCCAGTACTTC.

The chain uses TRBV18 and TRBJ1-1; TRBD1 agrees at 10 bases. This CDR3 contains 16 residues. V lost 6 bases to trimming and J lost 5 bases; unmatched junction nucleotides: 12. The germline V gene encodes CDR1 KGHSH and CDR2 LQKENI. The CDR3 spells CASSHRDRGSGTEAFF. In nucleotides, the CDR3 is TGTGCCAGCTCTCACCGGGACAGGGGATCGGGGACTGAAGCTTTCTTT.

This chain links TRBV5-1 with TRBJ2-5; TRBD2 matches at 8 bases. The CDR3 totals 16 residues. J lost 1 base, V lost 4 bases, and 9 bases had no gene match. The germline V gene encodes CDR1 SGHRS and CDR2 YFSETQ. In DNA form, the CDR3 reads TGCGCCAGCAGCACCGGACTAGCAGTAAGCCAAGAGACCCAGTACTTC. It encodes CASSTGLAVSQETQYF.

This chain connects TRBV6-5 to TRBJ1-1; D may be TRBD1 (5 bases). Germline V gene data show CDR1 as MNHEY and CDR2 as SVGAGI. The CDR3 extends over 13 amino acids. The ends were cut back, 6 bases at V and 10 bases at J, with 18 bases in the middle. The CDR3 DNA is TGTGCCAGCAGGGGGACCTTTGGCGGCGGAGCTTTCTTT. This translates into CASRGTFGGGAFF.

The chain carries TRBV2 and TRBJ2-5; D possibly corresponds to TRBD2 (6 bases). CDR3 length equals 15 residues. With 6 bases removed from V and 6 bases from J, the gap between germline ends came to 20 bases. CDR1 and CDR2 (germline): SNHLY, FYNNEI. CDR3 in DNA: TGTGCCAGCAGCCGGGTTAGCGGTGGAGGAAAGACCCAGTACTTC. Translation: CASSRVSGGGKTQYF.

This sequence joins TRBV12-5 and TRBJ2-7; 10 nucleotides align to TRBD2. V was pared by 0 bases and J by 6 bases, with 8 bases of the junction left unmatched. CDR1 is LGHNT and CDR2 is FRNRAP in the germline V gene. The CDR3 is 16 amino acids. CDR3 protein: CASGLVSGRRLGEQYF. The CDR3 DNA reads TGTGCTAGTGGTTTGGTTAGCGGGAGGAGGTTAGGCGAGCAGTACTTC. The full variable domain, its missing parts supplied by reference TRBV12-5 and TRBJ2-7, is DARVTQTPRHKVTEMGQEVTMRCQPILGHNTVFWYRQTMMQGLELLAYFRNRAPLDDSGMPKDRFSAEMPDATLATLKIQPSEPRDSAVYFCASGLVSGRRLGEQYFGPGTRLTVT.

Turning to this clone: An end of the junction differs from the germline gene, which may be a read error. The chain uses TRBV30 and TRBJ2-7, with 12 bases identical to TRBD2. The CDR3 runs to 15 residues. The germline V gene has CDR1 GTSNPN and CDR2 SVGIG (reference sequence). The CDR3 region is CAWSIGRLAGVFLRF. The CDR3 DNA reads TGTGCCTGGAGCATAGGGCGACTAGCGGGAGTTTTTTTGCGCTTC. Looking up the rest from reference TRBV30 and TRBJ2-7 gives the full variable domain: SQTIHQWPATLVQPVGSPLSLECTVEGTSNPNLYWYRQAAGRGLQLLFYSVGIGQISSEVPQNLSASRPQDRQFILSSKKLLLSDSGFYLCAWSIGRLAGVFLRFGPGTRLTVT.

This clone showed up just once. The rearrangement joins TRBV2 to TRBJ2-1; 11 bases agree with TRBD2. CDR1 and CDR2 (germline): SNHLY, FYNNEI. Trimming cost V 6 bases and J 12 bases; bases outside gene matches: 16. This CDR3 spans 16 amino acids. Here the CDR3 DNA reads TGTGCCAGCAGCAAGACTAGCGGGGTGGTCGGTGGCCTGCAGTTCTTC. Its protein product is CASSKTSGVVGGLQFF.

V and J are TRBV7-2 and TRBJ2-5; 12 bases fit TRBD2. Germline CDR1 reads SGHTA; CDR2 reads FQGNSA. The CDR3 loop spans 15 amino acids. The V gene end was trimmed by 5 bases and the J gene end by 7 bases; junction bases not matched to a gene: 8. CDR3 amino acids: CASSPSGRAVGTQYF. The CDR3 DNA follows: TGTGCCAGCAGCCCTAGCGGGAGGGCCGTTGGGACCCAGTACTTC.

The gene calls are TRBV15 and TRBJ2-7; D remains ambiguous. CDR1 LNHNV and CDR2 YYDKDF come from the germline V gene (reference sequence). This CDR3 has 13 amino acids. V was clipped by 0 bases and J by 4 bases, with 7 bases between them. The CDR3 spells CATSREEGYEQYF. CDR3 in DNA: TGTGCCACCAGCAGAGAGGAAGGTTACGAGCAGTACTTC.

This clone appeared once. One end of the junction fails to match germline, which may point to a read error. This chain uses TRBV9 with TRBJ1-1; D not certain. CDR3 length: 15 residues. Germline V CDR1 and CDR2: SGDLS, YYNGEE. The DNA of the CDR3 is TGTGCCAGCAGCCCGAGGACTCGGGCCGACCGGGAGCTTTCTTTT. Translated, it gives CASSPRTRADRELSF.

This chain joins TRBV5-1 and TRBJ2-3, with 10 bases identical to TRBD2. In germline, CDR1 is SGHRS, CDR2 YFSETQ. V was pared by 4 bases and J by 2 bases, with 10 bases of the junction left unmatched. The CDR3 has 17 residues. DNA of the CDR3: TGCGCCAGCAGCGAAGTTATAGCGGGAGGTACCACAGATACGCAGTATTTT. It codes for CASSEVIAGGTTDTQYF.

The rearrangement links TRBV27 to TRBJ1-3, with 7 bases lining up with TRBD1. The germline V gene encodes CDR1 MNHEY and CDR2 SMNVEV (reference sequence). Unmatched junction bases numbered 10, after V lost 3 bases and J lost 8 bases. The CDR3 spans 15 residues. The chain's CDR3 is CASSFRLGGLDTIYF. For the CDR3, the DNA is TGTGCCAGCAGTTTCCGTTTAGGGGGCCTTGACACCATATATTTT.

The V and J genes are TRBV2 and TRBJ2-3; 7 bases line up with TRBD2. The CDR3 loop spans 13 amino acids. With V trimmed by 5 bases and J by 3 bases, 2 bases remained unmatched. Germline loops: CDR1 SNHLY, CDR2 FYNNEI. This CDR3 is CASSRGRTDTQYF. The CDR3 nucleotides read TGTGCCAGCAGTCGCGGGAGAACAGATACGCAGTATTTT.

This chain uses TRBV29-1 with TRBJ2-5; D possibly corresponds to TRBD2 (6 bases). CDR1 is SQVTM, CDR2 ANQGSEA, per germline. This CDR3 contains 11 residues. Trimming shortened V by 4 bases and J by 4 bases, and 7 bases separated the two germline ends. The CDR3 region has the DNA TGCAGCGTTGTCGGGGGAGAGACCCAGTACTTC. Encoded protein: CSVVGGETQYF.

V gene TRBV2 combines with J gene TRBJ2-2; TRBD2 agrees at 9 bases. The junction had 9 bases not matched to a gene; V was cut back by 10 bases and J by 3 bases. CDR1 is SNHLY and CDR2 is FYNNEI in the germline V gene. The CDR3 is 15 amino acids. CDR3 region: CAINKRTSDTGELFF. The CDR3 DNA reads TGTGCCATCAACAAAAGGACTAGCGACACCGGGGAGCTGTTTTTT.

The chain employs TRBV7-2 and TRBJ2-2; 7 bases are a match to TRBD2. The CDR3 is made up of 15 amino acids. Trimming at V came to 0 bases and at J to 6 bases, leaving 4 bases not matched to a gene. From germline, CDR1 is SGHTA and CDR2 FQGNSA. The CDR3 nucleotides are TGTGCCAGCAGCTTAGCGAGCGGGATGGCCGGGGAGCTGTTTTTT. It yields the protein CASSLASGMAGELFF.